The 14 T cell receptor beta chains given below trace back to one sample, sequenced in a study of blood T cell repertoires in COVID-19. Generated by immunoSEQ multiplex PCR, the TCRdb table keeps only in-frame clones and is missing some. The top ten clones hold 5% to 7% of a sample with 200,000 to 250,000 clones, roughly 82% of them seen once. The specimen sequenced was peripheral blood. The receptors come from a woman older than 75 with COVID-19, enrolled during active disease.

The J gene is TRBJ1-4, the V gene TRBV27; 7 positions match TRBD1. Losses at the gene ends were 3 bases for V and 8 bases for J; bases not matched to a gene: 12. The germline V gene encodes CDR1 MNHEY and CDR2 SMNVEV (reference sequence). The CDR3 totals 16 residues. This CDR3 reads CASSFRPGGLGEKLFF. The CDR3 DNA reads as TGTGCCAGCAGTTTCCGCCCAGGGGGACTAGGGGAAAAACTGTTTTTT.

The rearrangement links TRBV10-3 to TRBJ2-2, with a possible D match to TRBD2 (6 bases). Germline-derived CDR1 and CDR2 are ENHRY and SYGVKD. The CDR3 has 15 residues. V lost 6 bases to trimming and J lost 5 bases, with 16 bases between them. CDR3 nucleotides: TGTGCCATCAGGGATGACGGGGGTAGGACCGGGGAGCTGTTTTTT. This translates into CAIRDDGGRTGELFF.

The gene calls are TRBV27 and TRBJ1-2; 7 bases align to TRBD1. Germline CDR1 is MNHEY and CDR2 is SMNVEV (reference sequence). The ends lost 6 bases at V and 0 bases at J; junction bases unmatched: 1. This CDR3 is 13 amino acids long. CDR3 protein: CASRGQANYGYTF. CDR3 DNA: TGTGCCAGCAGAGGACAGGCTAACTATGGCTACACCTTC.

Here the CDR3 reads CATAPANTGELFF. The CDR3 DNA sequence: TGTGCCACCGCCCCAGCGAACACCGGGGAGCTGTTTTTT. The chain is built from TRBV24-1 and TRBJ2-2; no firm D call. Germline V gene sequence: CDR1 KGHDR, CDR2 SFDVKD. With 9 bases removed from V and 0 bases from J, the gap between germline ends came to 7 bases. The CDR3 consists of 13 residues.

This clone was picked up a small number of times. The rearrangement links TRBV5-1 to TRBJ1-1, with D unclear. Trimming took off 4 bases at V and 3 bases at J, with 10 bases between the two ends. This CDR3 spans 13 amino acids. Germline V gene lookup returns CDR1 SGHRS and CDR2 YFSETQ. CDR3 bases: TGCGCCAGCAGCCCCCCTTCGTACACTGAAGCTTTCTTT. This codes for CASSPPSYTEAFF.

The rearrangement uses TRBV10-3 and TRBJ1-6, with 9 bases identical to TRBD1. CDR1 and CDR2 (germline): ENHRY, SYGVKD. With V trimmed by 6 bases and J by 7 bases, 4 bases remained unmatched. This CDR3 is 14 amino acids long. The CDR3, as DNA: TGTGCCATCAGCCCCGACAGGGGGAATTCACCCCTCCACTTT. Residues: CAISPDRGNSPLHF.

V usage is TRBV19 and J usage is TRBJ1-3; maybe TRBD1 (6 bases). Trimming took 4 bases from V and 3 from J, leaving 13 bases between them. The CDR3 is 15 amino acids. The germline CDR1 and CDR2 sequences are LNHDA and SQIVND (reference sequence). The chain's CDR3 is CASSSGQKFGNTIYF. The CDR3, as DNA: TGTGCCAGTAGTAGCGGACAGAAATTTGGAAACACCATATATTTT.

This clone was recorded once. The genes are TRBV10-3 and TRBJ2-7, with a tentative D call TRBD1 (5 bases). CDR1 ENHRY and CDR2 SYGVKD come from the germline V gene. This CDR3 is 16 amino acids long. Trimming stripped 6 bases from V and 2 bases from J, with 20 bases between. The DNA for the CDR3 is TGTGCCATCAGAGGATCAATGACAGCGAAACCCTACGAGCAGTACTTC. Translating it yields CAIRGSMTAKPYEQYF.

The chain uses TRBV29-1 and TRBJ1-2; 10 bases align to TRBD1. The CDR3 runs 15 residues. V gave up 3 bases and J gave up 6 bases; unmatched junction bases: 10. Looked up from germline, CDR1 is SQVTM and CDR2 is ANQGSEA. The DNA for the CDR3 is TGCAGCGTTGAGGGGCCGGACAGGGGGAGGAATGGCTACACCTTC. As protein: CSVEGPDRGRNGYTF.

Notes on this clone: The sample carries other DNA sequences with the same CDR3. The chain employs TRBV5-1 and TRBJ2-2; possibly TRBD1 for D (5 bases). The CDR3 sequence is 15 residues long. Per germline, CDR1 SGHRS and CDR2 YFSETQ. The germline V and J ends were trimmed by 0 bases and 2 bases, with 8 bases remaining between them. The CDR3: CASSLGRVNTGELFF. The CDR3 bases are TGCGCCAGCAGCTTGGGCAGGGTTAACACCGGGGAGCTGTTTTTT.

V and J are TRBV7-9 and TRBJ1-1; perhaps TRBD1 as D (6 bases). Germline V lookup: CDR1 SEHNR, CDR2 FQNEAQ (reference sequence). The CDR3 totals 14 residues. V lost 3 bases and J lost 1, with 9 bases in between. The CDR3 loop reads CASSLGAANTEAFF. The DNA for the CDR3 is TGTGCCAGCAGCTTGGGGGCTGCGAACACTGAAGCTTTCTTT.

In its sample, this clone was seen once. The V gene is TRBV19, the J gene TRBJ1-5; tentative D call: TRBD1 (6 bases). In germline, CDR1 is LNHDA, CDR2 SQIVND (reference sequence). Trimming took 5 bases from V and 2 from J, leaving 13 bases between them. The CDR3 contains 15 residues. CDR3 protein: CASSQQGLGNQPQHF. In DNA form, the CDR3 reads TGTGCCAGTAGTCAACAGGGCTTGGGCAATCAGCCCCAGCATTTT.

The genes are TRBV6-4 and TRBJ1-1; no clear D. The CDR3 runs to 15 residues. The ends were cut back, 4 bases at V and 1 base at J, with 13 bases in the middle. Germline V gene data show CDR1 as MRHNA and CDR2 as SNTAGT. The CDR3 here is CASSAHRGRNTEAFF. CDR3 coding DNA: TGTGCCAGCAGTGCACACAGAGGGAGGAACACTGAAGCTTTCTTT.

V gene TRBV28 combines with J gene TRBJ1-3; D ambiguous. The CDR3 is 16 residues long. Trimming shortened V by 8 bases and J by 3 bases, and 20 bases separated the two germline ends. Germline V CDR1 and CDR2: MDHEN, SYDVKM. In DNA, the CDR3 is TGTGCCAGCGGGCCGGGAGACATCCAGTATGGAAACACCATATATTTT. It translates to CASGPGDIQYGNTIYF.